Here is one T cell receptor (beta chain) with its context. These data are taken from a study of identical twins. TCRdb re-called the 5' RACE reads with MiXCR, one entry per CDR3 protein. The profile shows fewer than 550,000 distinct CDR3 sequences, nearly 15% of them singletons. Another study also made use of these data, one on yellow fever vaccine responses in identical twins.

The TCR comes from a woman between 18 and 29 years old in good health. The sample taken for sequencing was CD4+ T cells sorted from blood.

CDR3 DNA: TGTGCCAGCAGTGCCAGACAGCTAGCTAGGGAGTTCTTC. The encoded protein is CASSARQLAREFF. V is TRBV12-3 or TRBV12-4 and J is TRBJ2-1; D assignment may be TRBD1 or TRBD2 (5 bases each). The length of the CDR3 is 13 residues. The ends were cut back, 5 bases at V and 14 bases at J, with 19 bases in the middle.